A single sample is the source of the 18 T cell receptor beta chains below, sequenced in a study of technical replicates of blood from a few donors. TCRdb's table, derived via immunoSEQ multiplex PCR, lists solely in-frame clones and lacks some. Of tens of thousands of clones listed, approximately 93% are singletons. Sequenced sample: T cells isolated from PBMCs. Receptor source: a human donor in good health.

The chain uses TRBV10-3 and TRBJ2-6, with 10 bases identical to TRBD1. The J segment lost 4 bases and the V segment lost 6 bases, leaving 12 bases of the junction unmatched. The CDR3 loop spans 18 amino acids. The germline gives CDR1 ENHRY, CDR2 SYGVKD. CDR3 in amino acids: CAIRPGQGEVEGANVLTF. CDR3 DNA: TGTGCCATCAGACCCGGACAGGGGGAAGTAGAGGGGGCCAACGTCCTGACTTTC.

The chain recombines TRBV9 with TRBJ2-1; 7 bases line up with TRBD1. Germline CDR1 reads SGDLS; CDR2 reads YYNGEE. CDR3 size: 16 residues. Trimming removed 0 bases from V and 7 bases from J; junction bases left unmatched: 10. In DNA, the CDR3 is TGTGCCAGCAGCGTAGAAGGGGCAGGGGGAAATAATGAGCAGTTCTTC. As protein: CASSVEGAGGNNEQFF.

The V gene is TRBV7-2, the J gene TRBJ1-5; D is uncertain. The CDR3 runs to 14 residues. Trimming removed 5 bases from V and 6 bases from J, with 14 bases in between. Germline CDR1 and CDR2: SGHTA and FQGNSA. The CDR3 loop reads CASSPPETGQPQHF. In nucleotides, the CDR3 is TGTGCCAGCAGCCCTCCCGAGACTGGTCAGCCCCAGCATTTT.

CDR3 in amino acids: CASSNDGSYEQYF. The CDR3 DNA is TGCGCCAGCAGCAATGACGGGTCCTACGAGCAGTACTTC. The V call is TRBV5-1, the J call TRBJ2-7; D is unresolved. The CDR3 covers 13 residues. The V end lost 4 bases, the J end lost 1 base, and 9 bases lay between the germline ends. CDR1 is SGHRS, CDR2 YFSETQ, per germline. Drawing the rest from reference TRBV5-1 and TRBJ2-7, the complete variable domain is KAGVTQTPRYLIKTRGQQVTLSCSPISGHRSVSWYQQTPGQGLQFLFEYFSETQRNKGNFPGRFSGRQFSNSRSEMNVSTLELGDSALYLCASSNDGSYEQYFGPGTRLTVT.

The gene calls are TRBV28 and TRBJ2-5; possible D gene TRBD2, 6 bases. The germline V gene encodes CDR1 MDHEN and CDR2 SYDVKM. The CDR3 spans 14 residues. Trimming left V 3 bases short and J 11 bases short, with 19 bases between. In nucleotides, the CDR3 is TGTGCCAGCAGTTTTTGGAGGGCCTACGTCCTTCAGTACTTC. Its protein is CASSFWRAYVLQYF.

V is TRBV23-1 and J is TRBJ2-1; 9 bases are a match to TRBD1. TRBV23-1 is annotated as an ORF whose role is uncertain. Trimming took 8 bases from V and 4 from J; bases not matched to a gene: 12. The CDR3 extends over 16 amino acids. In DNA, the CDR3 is TGCGCCAGCCTCCCCCGGGACAGGGCGACGTACAATGAGCAGTTCTTC. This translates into CASLPRDRATYNEQFF.

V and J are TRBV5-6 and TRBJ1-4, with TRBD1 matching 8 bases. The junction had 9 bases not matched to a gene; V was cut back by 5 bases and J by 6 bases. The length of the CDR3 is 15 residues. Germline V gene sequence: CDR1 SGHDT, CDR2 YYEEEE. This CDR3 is CASSNTGGLHEKLFF. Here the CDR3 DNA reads TGTGCCAGCAGTAATACAGGGGGGCTTCATGAAAAACTGTTTTTT.

For the CDR3, the DNA is TGTGCCAGCAGCTTTGGCAGGGACACCGGGGAGCTGTTTTTT. This translates into CASSFGRDTGELFF. This chain connects TRBV7-7 to TRBJ2-2, with a weak D call TRBD1 (5 bases). Germline CDR1 is SSHAT and CDR2 is FNYEAQ (reference sequence). This CDR3 is built from 14 residues. Trimming stripped 3 bases from V and 3 bases from J, with 8 bases between. Full variable domain (rest looked up from reference TRBV7-7 and TRBJ2-2): GAGVSQSPRYKVTKRGQDVTLRCDPISSHATLYWYQQALGQGPEFLTYFNYEAQPDKSGLPSDRFSAERPEGSISTLTIQRTEQRDSAMYRCASSFGRDTGELFFGEGSRLTVL.

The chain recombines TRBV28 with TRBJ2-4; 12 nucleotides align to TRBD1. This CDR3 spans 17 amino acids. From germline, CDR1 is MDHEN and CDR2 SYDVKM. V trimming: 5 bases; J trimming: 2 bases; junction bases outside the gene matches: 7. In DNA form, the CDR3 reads TGTGCCAGCAGTGCCCTGGGACAGGGGGCGTCCAAAAACATTCAGTACTTC. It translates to CASSALGQGASKNIQYF. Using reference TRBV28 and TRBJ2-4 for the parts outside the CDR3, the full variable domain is DVKVTQSSRYLVKRTGEKVFLECVQDMDHENMFWYRQDPGLGLRLIYFSYDVKMKEKGDIPEGYSVSREKKERFSLILESASTNQTSMYLCASSALGQGASKNIQYFGAGTRLSVL.

DNA of the CDR3: TGTGCCAGCAAAGATACCGGGACAGGCTATGGCTACACCTTC. This sequence encodes CASKDTGTGYGYTF. The chain uses TRBV9 and TRBJ1-2, with 8 bases lining up with TRBD1. Germline-derived CDR1 and CDR2 are SGDLS and YYNGEE. The trim removed 6 bases at V and 4 bases at J, leaving 8 bases unmatched. This CDR3 spans 14 amino acids.

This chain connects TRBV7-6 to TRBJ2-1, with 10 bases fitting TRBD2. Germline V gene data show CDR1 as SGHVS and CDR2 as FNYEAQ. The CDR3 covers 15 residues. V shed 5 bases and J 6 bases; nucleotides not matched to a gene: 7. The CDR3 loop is CASSQIAGGTNEQFF. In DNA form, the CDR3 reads TGTGCCAGCAGCCAAATAGCGGGGGGAACCAATGAGCAGTTCTTC.

CDR3 region: CASSRTGLGDTDTQYF. DNA for the CDR3: TGTGCCAGCAGCCGGACCGGACTGGGAGACACAGATACGCAGTATTTT. The chain employs TRBV4-2 and TRBJ2-3; weak D call: TRBD2 (5 bases). The V gene's germline CDR1 is LGHNA and CDR2 YNFKEQ. This CDR3 contains 16 residues. V was pared by 4 bases and J by 2 bases, with 16 bases between.

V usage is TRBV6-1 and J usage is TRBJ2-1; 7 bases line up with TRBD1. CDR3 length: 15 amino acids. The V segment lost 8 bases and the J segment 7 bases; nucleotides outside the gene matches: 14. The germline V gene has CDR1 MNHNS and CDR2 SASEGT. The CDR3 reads CASGQTGLSGNEQFF. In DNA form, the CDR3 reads TGTGCCAGCGGGCAGACAGGGCTTTCGGGAAATGAGCAGTTCTTC.

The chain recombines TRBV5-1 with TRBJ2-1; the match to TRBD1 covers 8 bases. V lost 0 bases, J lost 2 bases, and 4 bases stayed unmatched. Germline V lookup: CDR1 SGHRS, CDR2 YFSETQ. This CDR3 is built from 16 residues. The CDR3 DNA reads TGCGCCAGCAGCTTGGGAGACAGGGGTACCTACAATGAGCAGTTCTTC. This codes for CASSLGDRGTYNEQFF.

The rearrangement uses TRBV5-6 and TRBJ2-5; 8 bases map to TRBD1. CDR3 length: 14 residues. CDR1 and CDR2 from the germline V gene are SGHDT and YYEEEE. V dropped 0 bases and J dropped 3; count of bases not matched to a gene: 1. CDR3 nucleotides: TGTGCCAGCAGCTTGGTACAGGGGGAAGAGACCCAGTACTTC. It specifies CASSLVQGEETQYF. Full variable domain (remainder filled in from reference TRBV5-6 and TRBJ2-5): DAGVTQSPTHLIKTRGQQVTLRCSPKSGHDTVSWYQQALGQGPQFIFQYYEEEERQRGNFPDRFSGHQFPNYSSELNVNALLLGDSALYLCASSLVQGEETQYFGPGTRLLVL.

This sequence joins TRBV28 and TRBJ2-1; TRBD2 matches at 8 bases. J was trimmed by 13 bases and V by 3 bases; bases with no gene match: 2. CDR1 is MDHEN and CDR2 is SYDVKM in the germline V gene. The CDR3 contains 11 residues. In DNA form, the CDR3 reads TGTGCCAGCAGTTTTGGGACTAGTCAGTTCTTC. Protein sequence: CASSFGTSQFF.

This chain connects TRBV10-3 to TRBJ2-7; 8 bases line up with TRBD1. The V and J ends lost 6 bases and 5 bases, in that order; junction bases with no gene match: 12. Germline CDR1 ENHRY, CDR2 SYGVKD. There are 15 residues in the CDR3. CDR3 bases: TGTGCCATCAGCCCCGGACAGGGCTCAAGGAACGAGCAGTACTTC. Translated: CAISPGQGSRNEQYF.

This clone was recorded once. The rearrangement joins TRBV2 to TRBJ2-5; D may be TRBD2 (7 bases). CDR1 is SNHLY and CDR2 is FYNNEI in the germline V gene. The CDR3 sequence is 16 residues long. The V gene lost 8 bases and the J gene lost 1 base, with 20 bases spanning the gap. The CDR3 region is CASQLLRGGAQETQYF. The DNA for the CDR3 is TGTGCCAGCCAACTACTTAGGGGGGGTGCCCAAGAGACCCAGTACTTC.